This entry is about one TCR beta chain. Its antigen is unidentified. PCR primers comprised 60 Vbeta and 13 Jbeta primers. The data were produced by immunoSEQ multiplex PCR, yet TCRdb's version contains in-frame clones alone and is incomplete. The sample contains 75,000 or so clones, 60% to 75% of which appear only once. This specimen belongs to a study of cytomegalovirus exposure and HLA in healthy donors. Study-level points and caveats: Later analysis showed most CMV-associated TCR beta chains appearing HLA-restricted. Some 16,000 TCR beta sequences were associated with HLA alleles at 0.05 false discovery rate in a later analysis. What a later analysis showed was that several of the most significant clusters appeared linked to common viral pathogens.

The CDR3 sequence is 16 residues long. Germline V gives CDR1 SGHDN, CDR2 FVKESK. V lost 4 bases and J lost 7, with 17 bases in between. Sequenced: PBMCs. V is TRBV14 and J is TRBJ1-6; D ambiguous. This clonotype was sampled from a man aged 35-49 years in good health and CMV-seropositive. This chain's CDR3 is CASSLRRPRVNSPLHF. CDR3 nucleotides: TGTGCCAGCAGCCTGAGGAGACCTCGGGTAAATTCACCCCTCCACTTT. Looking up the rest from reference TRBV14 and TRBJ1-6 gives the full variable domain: EAGVTQFPSHSVIEKGQTVTLRCDPISGHDNLYWYRRVMGKEIKFLLHFVKESKQDESGMPNNRFLAERTGGTYSTLKVQPAELEDSGVYFCASSLRRPRVNSPLHFGNGTRLTVT.